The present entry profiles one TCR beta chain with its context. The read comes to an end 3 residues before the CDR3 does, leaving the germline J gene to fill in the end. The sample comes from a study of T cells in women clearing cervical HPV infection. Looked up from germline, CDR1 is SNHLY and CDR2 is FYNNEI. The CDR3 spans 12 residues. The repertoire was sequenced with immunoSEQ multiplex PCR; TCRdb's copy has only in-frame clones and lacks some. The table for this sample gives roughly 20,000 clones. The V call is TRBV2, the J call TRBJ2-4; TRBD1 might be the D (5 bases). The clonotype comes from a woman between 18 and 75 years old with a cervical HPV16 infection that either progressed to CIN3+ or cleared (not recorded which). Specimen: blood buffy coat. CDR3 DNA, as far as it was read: TGTGCCAGCAGGGGGCGAAACTATGGT. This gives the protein CASRGRNYG. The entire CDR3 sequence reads CASRGRNYGQYF.